The 21 T cell receptor beta chains below were found in one sample sequenced in a study of cytomegalovirus exposure and HLA in healthy donors. PCR was performed using 60 Vbeta and 13 Jbeta primers. The table came from immunoSEQ multiplex PCR; TCRdb's copy has only in-frame clones and leaves some out. This sample yields roughly 100,000 clones, of which 65% to 80% are seen a single time; approximately 5.1% belongs to the top ten. Sequences were obtained from PBMCs. The receptor set was obtained from a female donor in good health and CMV-seropositive.

The chain joins TRBV2 to TRBJ2-3, with D hard to call. The CDR3 totals 13 residues. Germline V CDR1 and CDR2: SNHLY, FYNNEI. V was clipped by 7 bases and J by 5 bases, with 13 bases between them. CDR3 DNA: TGTGCCAGCACCGCCCTTCCGGTAGATACGCAGTATTTT. It codes for CASTALPVDTQYF.

This chain connects TRBV7-3 to TRBJ1-6; no reliable D call. CDR1 and CDR2 from the germline V gene are SGHTA and FQGTGA. V was clipped by 2 bases and J by 6 bases, with 11 bases between them. The CDR3 sequence is 15 residues long. The CDR3 region is CASSLGWESNSPLHF. CDR3 nucleotide sequence: TGTGCCAGCAGCTTAGGGTGGGAGAGTAATTCACCCCTCCACTTT.

The gene calls are TRBV18 and TRBJ2-2, with unresolved D. V was shortened by 3 bases and J by 3 bases, with 2 bases between the two germline ends. CDR1 and CDR2 (germline): KGHSH, LQKENI. The CDR3 contains 12 residues. Here the CDR3 reads CASSPYTGELFF. The DNA for the CDR3 is TGTGCCAGCTCACCCTACACCGGGGAGCTGTTTTTT.

This sequence joins TRBV10-2 and TRBJ2-1; 8 bases map to TRBD1. With V trimmed by 2 bases and J by 5 bases, 5 bases remained unmatched. Germline-derived CDR1 and CDR2 are WSHSY and SAAADI. The CDR3 runs 15 residues. CDR3 nucleotides: TGCGCCAGCAGTGAGCTGGGACAGGTTGACAATGAGCAGTTCTTC. As protein: CASSELGQVDNEQFF.

This sequence joins TRBV7-8 and TRBJ1-5; D is ambiguous. V was shortened by 1 base and J by 5 bases, with 6 bases between the two germline ends. Per the germline V gene, CDR1 is SGHVS and CDR2 is FQNEAQ. The CDR3 runs 13 residues. This CDR3 is CASSLGIDQPQHF. Here the CDR3 DNA reads TGTGCCAGCAGCTTAGGTATTGATCAGCCCCAGCATTTT. The full variable domain, in which reference TRBV7-8 and TRBJ1-5 provide the parts outside the CDR3, is GAGVSQSPRYKVAKRGQDVALRCDPISGHVSLFWYQQALGQGPEFLTYFQNEAQLDKSGLPSDRFFAERPEGSVSTLKIQRTQQEDSAVYLCASSLGIDQPQHFGDGTRLSIL.

The rearrangement links TRBV27 to TRBJ2-1; no clear D gene. V was pared by 1 base and J by 5 bases, with 12 bases between. The CDR3 covers 15 residues. Per germline, CDR1 MNHEY and CDR2 SMNVEV (reference sequence). DNA of the CDR3: TGTGCCAGCAGTTTATACAAGCGAAACAACAATGAGCAGTTCTTC. Translating gives CASSLYKRNNNEQFF.

The chain couples TRBV30 to TRBJ2-3; D gene uncertain. This CDR3 spans 13 amino acids. Germline V gives CDR1 GTSNPN, CDR2 SVGIG (reference sequence). Trimming stripped 2 bases from V and 0 bases from J, with 6 bases between. CDR3 protein: CAWSPASTDTQYF. Here the CDR3 DNA reads TGTGCCTGGAGTCCAGCGAGCACAGATACGCAGTATTTT.

The chain is built from TRBV25-1 and TRBJ1-1; 8 bases fit TRBD1. The CDR3 length is 15 residues. Germline V gene lookup returns CDR1 MGHDK and CDR2 SYGVNS. After removal of 8 bases from V and 0 bases from J, the junction contained 8 bases not matched to a gene. The CDR3 DNA sequence: TGTGCCAGCCACCAGACAGGGGCTTTGAACACTGAAGCTTTCTTT. It codes for CASHQTGALNTEAFF. The variable domain in full, completed from reference TRBV25-1 and TRBJ1-1, reads EADIYQTPRYLVIGTGKKITLECSQTMGHDKMYWYQQDPGMELHLIHYSYGVNSTEKGDLSSESTVSRIRTEHFPLTLESARPSHTSQYLCASHQTGALNTEAFFGQGTRLTVV.

V usage is TRBV5-8 and J usage is TRBJ1-1; possible D gene TRBD1, 5 bases. This CDR3 comprises 17 residues. Trimming cost V 6 bases and J 1 base, with 22 bases left between them. Germline V gene lookup returns CDR1 SGHTS and CDR2 YDEGEE. The CDR3 protein is CASNQKWGDRWNTEAFF. The CDR3 DNA follows: TGTGCCAGCAACCAAAAGTGGGGGGATCGTTGGAACACTGAAGCTTTCTTT.

The chain joins TRBV5-8 to TRBJ2-7, with 10 bases fitting TRBD1. With 4 bases clipped from V and 4 bases from J, the junction kept 5 bases outside the gene matches. This CDR3 is 14 amino acids long. The germline V gene encodes CDR1 SGHTS and CDR2 YDEGEE. The chain's CDR3 is CASSPGQGIYEQYF. CDR3 nucleotide sequence: TGTGCCAGCAGCCCGGGACAGGGGATATACGAGCAGTACTTC.

This chain links TRBV13 with TRBJ2-5, with 10 bases fitting TRBD1. V lost 3 bases and J lost 6; bases outside the gene matches: 16. In germline, CDR1 is PRHDT, CDR2 FYEKMQ (reference sequence). The CDR3 runs to 18 residues. DNA of the CDR3: TGTGCCAGCAGCTTCTCCGGGACAGGGGACCCCCTACTGCAGACCCAGTACTTC. Protein sequence: CASSFSGTGDPLLQTQYF.

For this clone: Within the sample, other DNA sequences also encode this same CDR3. V and J are TRBV4-2 and TRBJ1-1; D unresolved. Trimming left V 1 base short and J 7 bases short, with 10 bases between. This CDR3 contains 13 residues. Germline V gene lookup returns CDR1 LGHNA and CDR2 YNFKEQ. The CDR3 region has the DNA TGTGCCAGCAGCCAAGGAGGCCAGCTTGAAGCTTTCTTT. Its translation is CASSQGGQLEAFF.

The chain has TRBV5-1 and TRBJ2-5; tentatively, D is TRBD2 (7 bases). The CDR3 spans 14 residues. The ends were cut back, 3 bases at V and 5 bases at J, with 14 bases in the middle. Germline V gene data show CDR1 as SGHRS and CDR2 as YFSETQ. DNA of the CDR3: TGCGCCAGCAGCTCCTCGGGGGGCGGGGAGACCCAGTACTTC. Translation: CASSSSGGGETQYF.

This clone was recorded a few times. The chain joins TRBV6-6 to TRBJ1-2, with TRBD1 identical over 7 bases. The CDR3 covers 15 residues. V trimming: 2 bases; J trimming: 2 bases; junction bases outside the gene matches: 5. Germline V lookup: CDR1 MNHNY, CDR2 SVGAGI (reference sequence). CDR3 nucleotide sequence: TGTGCCAGCAGTTACACGGAGACAGGGAACTATGGCTACACCTTC. Translating it yields CASSYTETGNYGYTF.

The rearrangement uses TRBV4-1 and TRBJ1-4; D is ambiguous. V dropped 3 bases and J dropped 7 bases, with 9 bases sitting between them. CDR3 length: 13 amino acids. Germline V lookup: CDR1 MGHRA, CDR2 YSYEKL. The CDR3 region has the DNA TGCGCCAGCAGCCAGAGTGCAAGTGAAAAACTGTTTTTT. The encoded protein is CASSQSASEKLFF.

The chain links TRBV7-8 to TRBJ1-5; D is possibly TRBD1 (6 bases). Trimming took 2 bases from V and 0 from J, leaving 11 bases between them. The V gene's germline CDR1 is SGHVS and CDR2 FQNEAQ. The CDR3 has 16 residues. As DNA, the CDR3 is TGTGCCAGCAGCTTAAGGGACATAACTAGCAATCAGCCCCAGCATTTT. As protein: CASSLRDITSNQPQHF.

This sequence joins TRBV6-5 and TRBJ1-5; 9 bases align to TRBD1. Trimming removed 5 bases from V and 5 bases from J; junction bases left unmatched: 7. The CDR3 length is 15 residues. Germline CDR1 and CDR2: MNHEY and SVGAGI. For the CDR3, the DNA is TGTGCCAGCAGTCCGGACAGGGGAGGCCATCAGCCCCAGCATTTT. Amino acids: CASSPDRGGHQPQHF.

The genes are TRBV6-1 and TRBJ1-2; 10 bases match TRBD1. This CDR3 is 14 amino acids long. Germline V gives CDR1 MNHNS, CDR2 SASEGT. V lost 1 base and J lost 4; bases outside the gene matches: 0. DNA of the CDR3: TGTGCCAGCAGTGAAGGGACAGGGGGCTATGGCTACACCTTC. It encodes CASSEGTGGYGYTF.

This clone showed up just a few times. The chain has TRBV9 and TRBJ2-1; D possibly corresponds to TRBD2 (5 bases). This CDR3 comprises 13 residues. Trimming removed 0 bases from V and 15 bases from J, with 16 bases in between. The germline gives CDR1 SGDLS, CDR2 YYNGEE. The CDR3 spells CASSVAEGRLPFF. CDR3 coding DNA: TGTGCCAGCAGCGTAGCCGAGGGCCGACTACCGTTCTTC.

The chain joins TRBV28 to TRBJ1-2, with D maybe TRBD1 (5 bases). Per the germline V gene, CDR1 is MDHEN and CDR2 is SYDVKM. Trimming cost V 7 bases and J 6 bases, with 15 bases left between them. The CDR3 totals 13 residues. The CDR3 spells CASTSGGGNGYTF. In DNA, the CDR3 is TGTGCCAGCACCTCGGGGGGAGGCAATGGCTACACCTTC.

This clone was observed a handful of times. This chain uses TRBV7-9 with TRBJ1-4; TRBD1 matches at 7 bases. The length of the CDR3 is 15 residues. V was clipped by 6 bases and J by 6 bases; unmatched bases: 10. Germline V gives CDR1 SEHNR, CDR2 FQNEAQ (reference sequence). The CDR3 loop reads CASSASPGGDEKLFF. The CDR3, as DNA: TGTGCCAGCAGTGCCAGCCCAGGGGGTGATGAAAAACTGTTTTTT.